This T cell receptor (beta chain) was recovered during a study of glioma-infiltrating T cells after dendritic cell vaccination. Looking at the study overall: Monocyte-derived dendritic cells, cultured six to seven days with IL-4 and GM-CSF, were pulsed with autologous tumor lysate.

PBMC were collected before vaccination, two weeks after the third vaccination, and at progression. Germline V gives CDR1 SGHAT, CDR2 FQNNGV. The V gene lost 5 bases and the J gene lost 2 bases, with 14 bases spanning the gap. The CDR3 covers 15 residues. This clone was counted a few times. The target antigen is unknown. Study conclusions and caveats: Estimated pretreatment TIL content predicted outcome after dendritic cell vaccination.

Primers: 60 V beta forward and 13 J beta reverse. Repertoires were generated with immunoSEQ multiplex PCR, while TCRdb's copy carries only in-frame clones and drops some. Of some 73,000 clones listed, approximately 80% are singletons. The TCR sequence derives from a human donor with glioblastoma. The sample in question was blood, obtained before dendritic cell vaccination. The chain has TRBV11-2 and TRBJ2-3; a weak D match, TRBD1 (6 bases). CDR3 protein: CASSRQDLLTDTQYF. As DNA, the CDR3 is TGTGCCAGCAGCCGACAGGACCTACTCACAGATACGCAGTATTTT. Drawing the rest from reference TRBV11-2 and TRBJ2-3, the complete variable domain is EAGVAQSPRYKIIEKRQSVAFWCNPISGHATLYWYQQILGQGPKLLIQFQNNGVVDDSQLPKDRFSAERLKGVDSTLKIQPAKLEDSAVYLCASSRQDLLTDTQYFGPGTRLTVL.